The T cell receptor (beta chain) described here comes from a study of blood T cell repertoires in COVID-19. Study context: There were acute and convalescent COVID-19 samples, and they came from the United States, Italy and Spain. Nucleic acid was either cDNA or gDNA, and it came from T cells, B-cell-depleted T cells, or PBMCs.

CDR3 length: 13 amino acids. The germline V and J ends were trimmed by 8 bases and 3 bases, with 13 bases remaining between them. Germline CDR1 is MNHEY and CDR2 is SVGAGI. Original handling: Scientists estimated how many nucleated cells there were by amplifying reference gene primers. Some clones are missing from TCRdb's copy, which holds only in-frame ones; the method was immunoSEQ multiplex PCR. V and J calls and clone size are copied from that table; D and trimming were computed from the DNA. The sample lists some 270,000 clones, 80% to 85% occurring once. Sequenced sample: peripheral blood. The clonotype originates from a woman aged 40 to 55 who had recovered from COVID-19. This chain joins TRBV6-5 and TRBJ1-2, with D tentatively TRBD1 (5 bases). CDR3 sequence: CASALQGDYGYTF. In DNA form, the CDR3 reads TGTGCCAGCGCCCTCCAGGGTGACTATGGCTACACCTTC.